This TCR beta chain is from a study of T cell responses to AZD1222 COVID-19 vaccine (dated by TCRdb to 2020 to 2023). Looking at the study overall: TCR sequencing covered over 230 trial participants: 207 given two doses of AZD1222 and 26 given two doses of MenACWY control vaccine. Trial participants were enrolled by age into 18-55, 56-69 and 70-plus year subgroups, with approximately 150, 28 and 58 TCR-sequenced participants respectively. Points the paper makes about the study in general: The vaccine-associated CD4 TCRs covered the entire spike protein, and the dominant responses fell in regions 160-218 and 743-854. Reportedly, close to half of the unique spike-specific TCRs recognized epitopes lying outside the regions that are mutated in the B.1.351 and B.1.1.7 variants. Because no day 14 peak-response samples were available, the repertoires could be characterized only after the peak T cell response. Participants were mostly white British and included more females than males, and it was suggested by the authors that clonal diversity may have been underestimated. Only five to seven AZD1222 recipients were SARS-CoV-2 seropositive at baseline, limiting conclusions about previously exposed vaccinees. A significant rise in spike-specific TCR breadth and depth was observed after two AZD1222 doses relative to day 0 and relative to MenACWY recipients. The 56-69-year group was small, and its depth increase did not reach significance, likely because of low power.

In regard to this clone: This clone's antigen is unknown. Base qualities were left out, and no much larger clone turns up one base away.

The CDR3 regions of human TCRbeta chains were analyzed by immunosequencing. From the authors' description of their analysis: TCRs in the repertoires were compared against a reference library of SARS-CoV-2-specific TCRs that had been generated with the MIRA antigen-specificity platform. Breadth meant the fraction of unique TCRs that were SARS-CoV-2-associated, whereas depth meant the fraction of total T cells that were SARS-CoV-2-associated. Using the MIRA data, each spike-specific TCR was assigned both to the spike region to which the TCR was reactive and to a CD4 or CD8 class. Log10-transformed breadth and depth values were compared by one-way ANOVA with Sidak's multiple comparisons tests. The source is immuneACCESS, and TCRdb retained only in-frame sequences with V and J called. Part of the clones is not carried over; for the studies checked, unresolved V genes explain less than half of this, and the remainder is unexplained. V, J and clone size are taken as reported in that table, and D and trimming were inferred from the DNA itself. The table for this sample lists tens of thousands of clones; approximately 89% of them were counted only once. The top ten hold less than 5.5% of the sample.

CDR1 and CDR2 (SNHLY, FYNNEI) derive from the germline V gene. The CDR3 goes from the cysteine to the phenylalanine over 12 residues. The CDR3 DNA has 36 bases and is translated from base 1. A distance of 9 bases separates the germline ends of V and J, which lose 8 bases and 1 base respectively. Interpreted using the paper, the time point label stands for: baseline before first vaccination. In the paper's terms, the treatment or condition label means: meningococcal conjugate vaccine given as trial control. Vaccinee samples were obtained from the UK trials COV001 and COV002, which included a single-blind randomized controlled phase 2/3 trial of AZD1222 (ChAdOx1 nCoV-19) in healthy adults. For TCRbeta chain sequencing, PBMC samples were collected from trial participants at day 0 and at day 28 after the second dose.

The TCR comes from an adult in good health. The chain is encoded by TRBV2 joined to TRBJ2-7, and perhaps TRBD2 as D gene, on 5 matching bases. Sequencing was performed on peripheral blood, taken on day 0 of MenACWY control vaccination. The CDR3 reads as follows: CASRDESYEQYF. The sequenced DNA is TGTGCCAGCCGGGATGAGTCCTACGAGCAGTACTTC.